This T cell receptor beta chain was identified during a study of blood T cell repertoires in COVID-19. Study details: The United States, Italy and Spain provided the acute and convalescent COVID-19 samples. T cells, B-cell-depleted T cells, or PBMCs supplied cDNA or gDNA.

This clone was observed a few times. Original handling: Estimated nucleated cell counts came from reference gene primer amplification. TCRdb keeps only in-frame clones here, not all; method: immunoSEQ multiplex PCR. That table furnishes V, J and clone size, whereas the DNA furnished D and trimming. The repertoire includes roughly 100,000 clones, roughly 87% of them detected once, and more than 15% sits in the top ten. The sample taken for sequencing was peripheral blood. This TCR was sampled from an elderly man with acute or convalescent COVID-19.

CDR3 region: CASSQLRGNSPLHF. The CDR3 nucleotides read TGCGCCAGCAGCCAACTCAGGGGGAATTCACCCCTCCACTTT. The chain carries TRBV4-3 and TRBJ1-6; 7 positions match TRBD1. Germline V gene sequence: CDR1 LGHNA, CDR2 YSLEER. The junction had 2 bases not matched to a gene; V was cut back by 2 bases and J by 7 bases. This CDR3 has 14 residues.